Each of the 26 T cell receptor beta chains below was sequenced from the same sample in a study of Graves' ophthalmopathy and Graves' hyperthyroidism. For repertoire sequencing, the TCR beta CDR3 regions were amplified from RNA transcripts. Following a first-round RT-PCR that used HTBI primers, a second-round multiplex PCR was carried out. From the multiplex PCR reads, TCRdb called clonotypes with MiXCR, one entry per CDR3 protein. Of approximately 460,000 distinct CDR3 sequences in the sample, around an eighth are singletons; the top ten hold about 10%. The sample comprised blood. The receptors come from a young woman with Graves' ophthalmopathy.

J is TRBJ1-5 and V is TRBV12-3 or TRBV12-4; D remains unclear. The CDR3 consists of 16 residues. With 4 bases removed from V and 0 bases from J, the gap between germline ends came to 13 bases. The CDR3 DNA sequence: TGTGCCAGCAGTTCCTCAGCCTACAGTAGCAATCAGCCCCAGCATTTT. As protein: CASSSSAYSSNQPQHF.

At least ten counts were recorded for this clonotype. A read error may produce the germline difference seen at one junction end. This chain connects TRBV28 to TRBJ1-6, with TRBD1 as a possible D gene (6 bases). Germline V gene lookup returns CDR1 MDHEN and CDR2 SYDVKM. The CDR3 sequence is 16 residues long. For the CDR3, the DNA is TGTGCCGGCAGTTTCTTACCCGGACAGTTTAATTCACCCCTCCACTTT. Protein product: CAGSFLPGQFNSPLHF.

This clonotype has a single count. The genes are TRBV12-3 or TRBV12-4 and TRBJ1-1; D is ambiguous. V gave up 6 bases and J gave up 6 bases, with 11 bases separating them. The CDR3 contains 12 residues. The CDR3 DNA reads TGTGCCAGCAGGCCGGCGGTGGCTGAAGCTTTCTTT. Protein product: CASRPAVAEAFF.

This clonotype occurred many times. This chain joins TRBV5-1 and TRBJ2-2; D call uncertain. Germline V gene data show CDR1 as SGHRS and CDR2 as YFSETQ. The CDR3 has 14 amino acids. The V and J ends lost 2 bases and 1 base respectively, with 6 bases between them. The DNA of the CDR3 is TGCGCCAGCAGCTTATCAGAGAACACCGGGGAGCTGTTTTTT. It encodes CASSLSENTGELFF. The full variable domain, with the rest looked up from reference TRBV5-1 and TRBJ2-2, is KAGVTQTPRYLIKTRGQQVTLSCSPISGHRSVSWYQQTPGQGLQFLFEYFSETQRNKGNFPGRFSGRQFSNSRSEMNVSTLELGDSALYLCASSLSENTGELFFGEGSRLTVL.

This clonotype was seen repeatedly, ten times or more. The V gene is TRBV6-1, the J gene TRBJ1-1; 7 nucleotides line up with TRBD1. Germline CDR1 and CDR2: MNHNS and SASEGT. Trimming removed 7 bases from V and 7 bases from J; junction bases left unmatched: 15. The CDR3 loop spans 15 amino acids. CDR3 DNA: TGTGCCAGCATATTATCCCGACAGGGTAGCAATGAAGCTTTCTTT. It translates to CASILSRQGSNEAFF.

On this clonotype: It may be a read error: a sequence one base away is much more abundant. The genes are TRBV12-3 or TRBV12-4 and TRBJ2-5; D not certain. The CDR3 covers 15 residues. Trimming took 6 bases from V and 5 from J, leaving 19 bases between them. CDR3 DNA sequence: TGTGCCAGCAGCCATGACGCTGGCCCGTGGGAGACCCAGTACTTC. This encodes CASSHDAGPWETQYF.

The V call is TRBV6-5, the J call TRBJ2-5; TRBD1 matches 7 bases. V lost 0 bases, J lost 2 bases, and 6 bases stayed unmatched. Per germline, CDR1 MNHEY and CDR2 SVGAGI. The CDR3 has 16 residues. The CDR3 region is CASSYSIGDSQETQYF. The CDR3 DNA reads TGTGCCAGCAGTTACTCAATTGGGGACAGTCAAGAGACCCAGTACTTC.

This clonotype was counted many times. This chain joins TRBV15 and TRBJ1-5; 7 bases agree with TRBD1. Germline CDR1 LNHNV, CDR2 YYDKDF (reference sequence). The junction had 16 bases not matched to a gene; V was cut back by 5 bases and J by 0 bases. This CDR3 has 19 residues. This CDR3 is CATSLPRDRSLYSNQPQHF. The CDR3 DNA is TGTGCCACCAGCCTCCCCCGGGACAGATCTTTATATAGCAATCAGCCCCAGCATTTT.

Regarding this clonotype: Being one base from a much bigger clone, this may be a read error. This sequence joins TRBV18 and TRBJ1-1; 8 bases map to TRBD1. The CDR3 sequence is 15 residues long. The germline V gene has CDR1 KGHSH and CDR2 LQKENI. This CDR3 is CASSRDRGGNTEACF. CDR3 in DNA: TGTGCCAGCTCACGCGACAGGGGAGGGAACACTGAAGCTTGCTTT.

The gene calls are TRBV5-1 and TRBJ2-5, with 9 bases lining up with TRBD1. The CDR3 extends over 16 amino acids. CDR1 SGHRS and CDR2 YFSETQ come from the germline V gene. The J segment lost 4 bases and the V segment lost 4 bases, leaving 11 bases of the junction unmatched. The CDR3 loop reads CASSPVPGQGGETQYF. The DNA of the CDR3 is TGCGCCAGCAGCCCAGTCCCGGGACAGGGTGGAGAGACCCAGTACTTC. Based on the CDR3 plus reference TRBV5-1 and TRBJ2-5, the full variable domain is KAGVTQTPRYLIKTRGQQVTLSCSPISGHRSVSWYQQTPGQGLQFLFEYFSETQRNKGNFPGRFSGRQFSNSRSEMNVSTLELGDSALYLCASSPVPGQGGETQYFGPGTRLLVL.

CDR3 protein: CASSVNPDGYEQYF. The CDR3 nucleotides are TGTGCCAGCAGTGTAAACCCGGACGGCTACGAGCAGTACTTC. V usage is TRBV6-1 and J usage is TRBJ2-7; D is ambiguous. Germline CDR1 MNHNS, CDR2 SASEGT. The CDR3 extends over 14 amino acids. The V gene lost 4 bases and the J gene lost 3 bases, with 13 bases spanning the gap.

This clonotype was observed many times. This chain links TRBV19 with TRBJ1-5; D gene unclear. Trimming removed 1 base at V and 7 bases at J, with 8 bases between. CDR1 is LNHDA and CDR2 is SQIVND in the germline V gene (reference sequence). This CDR3 has 13 residues. The CDR3 DNA reads TGTGCCAGTAGTATAGGAAAGACGCAGCCCCAGCATTTT. It yields the protein CASSIGKTQPQHF. The entire variable domain, with the rest obtained from reference TRBV19 and TRBJ1-5, is as follows: DGGITQSPKYLFRKEGQNVTLSCEQNLNHDAMYWYRQDPGQGLRLIYYSQIVNDFQKGDIAEGYSVSREKKESFPLTVTSAQKNPTAFYLCASSIGKTQPQHFGDGTRLSIL.

This clonotype has at least ten counts. The gene calls are TRBV6-1 and TRBJ2-7, with TRBD2 matching over 10 bases. CDR1 and CDR2 from the germline V gene are MNHNS and SASEGT. V shed 5 bases, J shed 5 bases, and the junction held 9 bases outside the gene matches. The CDR3 contains 15 residues. Here the CDR3 reads CASSTSGRASHEQYF. The CDR3 coding sequence is TGTGCCAGCAGTACCAGCGGGAGGGCCTCTCACGAGCAGTACTTC.

This clonotype was observed a handful of times. This rearrangement joins TRBV6-4 to TRBJ1-4, with 8 positions matching TRBD1. CDR3 length: 15 amino acids. CDR1 MRHNA and CDR2 SNTAGT come from the germline V gene. V trimming: 3 bases; J trimming: 6 bases; junction bases outside the gene matches: 6. CDR3 in DNA: TGTGCCAGCAGTGAAGGTGGACAGGGACATGAAAAACTGTTTTTT. It translates to CASSEGGQGHEKLFF.

As to this clonotype: At one end, the junction sequence differs from germline, possibly due to a read error. V gene TRBV20-1 combines with J gene TRBJ2-4, with TRBD1 matching 8 bases. CDR1 and CDR2 from the germline V gene are DFQATT and SNEGSKA (reference sequence). The length of the CDR3 is 19 residues. CDR3 in DNA: TGCAGTGCAAACACCGCCGACAGGGGTCATACCTTAGCCAAAAACATTAAGTACTTC. This translates into CSANTADRGHTLAKNIKYF.

This clonotype was detected ten times or more. This chain's CDR3 is CSVGRGTEAFF. DNA for the CDR3: TGCAGCGTAGGCAGGGGGACTGAAGCTTTCTTT. The V and J genes are TRBV29-1 and TRBJ1-1, with 7 nucleotides matching TRBD1. V trimming: 6 bases; J trimming: 5 bases; junction bases outside the gene matches: 3. The CDR3 sequence is 11 residues long. Germline CDR1 is SQVTM and CDR2 is ANQGSEA.

This clonotype was counted ten times or more. The V and J genes are TRBV12-3 or TRBV12-4 and TRBJ2-2; 8 positions match TRBD2. This CDR3 region has 20 residues. The trim removed 6 bases at V and 1 base at J, leaving 19 bases unmatched. The CDR3 nucleotides read TGTGCCAGCAGATTTCTTTCGGGGCCAGCGGGAGCCTTGAACACCGGGGAGCTGTTTTTT. Protein sequence: CASRFLSGPAGALNTGELFF.

This sequence joins TRBV7-9 and TRBJ2-7; maybe TRBD2 (6 bases). Germline V gene lookup returns CDR1 SEHNR and CDR2 FQNEAQ (reference sequence). CDR3 length: 14 amino acids. The V end lost 4 bases, the J end lost 5 bases, and 15 bases lay between the germline ends. CDR3 protein: CASSSRAGRNEQYF. In DNA, the CDR3 is TGTGCCAGCAGCTCCCGAGCGGGTCGGAACGAGCAGTACTTC.

This clonotype has ten or more counts. The rearrangement uses TRBV12-3 or TRBV12-4 and TRBJ1-3; D is unclear. The CDR3 totals 17 residues. V lost 3 bases and J lost 4, with 19 bases in between. CDR3 sequence reads: CASSFGWVHSSGNTIYF. For the CDR3, the DNA is TGTGCCAGCAGTTTCGGGTGGGTGCACAGTTCCGGAAACACCATATATTTT.

This clonotype was detected many times. V usage is TRBV12-3 or TRBV12-4 and J usage is TRBJ2-4, with D possibly being TRBD1 (5 bases). There are 17 residues in the CDR3. Deletions cut 7 bases from V and 2 bases from J, with 21 bases between. The CDR3 region is CASNTDKLGWTKNIQYF. The CDR3 DNA reads TGTGCCAGCAACACGGACAAGCTTGGGTGGACCAAAAACATTCAGTACTTC.

Ten or more counts support this clonotype. The chain combines TRBV30 with TRBJ1-2, with D possibly being TRBD1 (6 bases). The CDR3 extends over 13 amino acids. V was trimmed by 4 bases and J by 8 bases, leaving 17 bases between them. CDR1 and CDR2 (germline): GTSNPN, SVGIG (reference sequence). This CDR3 is CAWKGTRQMGYTF. The CDR3 coding sequence is TGTGCCTGGAAGGGGACAAGGCAAATGGGCTACACCTTC.

On this clonotype: With a much larger clone just one base away, this may be a read error. This sequence joins TRBV6-2 or TRBV6-3 and TRBJ1-1; 8 nucleotides line up with TRBD1. The CDR3 contains 14 residues. The germline gives CDR1 MNHEY, CDR2 SVGEGT. Trimming cost V 10 bases and J 3 bases; bases outside gene matches: 10. This CDR3 is CATSTTGVYTEAFF. The CDR3 nucleotides are TGTGCCACCTCAACGACAGGGGTGTACACTGAAGCTTTCTTT.

This chain joins TRBV12-3 or TRBV12-4 and TRBJ2-1, with D possibly being TRBD2 (6 bases). The CDR3 runs 15 residues. Trimming pared 5 bases from V and 5 bases from J, leaving 16 bases between. In DNA form, the CDR3 reads TGTGCCAGCAGTCCCTACCGGGGGTGGGACAATGAGCAGTTCTTC. Translated, it gives CASSPYRGWDNEQFF.

The J gene is TRBJ1-2, the V gene TRBV30, with D possibly matching TRBD1 (6 bases). This CDR3 region has 13 residues. Germline CDR1 and CDR2: GTSNPN and SVGIG (reference sequence). The V and J ends lost 4 bases and 1 base respectively, with 10 bases between them. CDR3 sequence reads: CAWNREVNYGYTF. As DNA, the CDR3 is TGTGCCTGGAACAGGGAAGTTAACTATGGCTACACCTTC.

The rearrangement joins TRBV7-2 to TRBJ2-7; D gene unclear. The CDR3 contains 11 residues. Trimming removed 6 bases at V and 9 bases at J, with 12 bases between. Germline V gene lookup returns CDR1 SGHTA and CDR2 FQGNSA. CDR3 protein: CASSYGGWQYF. The CDR3, as DNA: TGTGCCAGCAGTTACGGTGGTTGGCAGTACTTC. Full variable domain (outside the CDR3, taken from reference TRBV7-2 and TRBJ2-7): GAGVSQSPSNKVTEKGKDVELRCDPISGHTALYWYRQSLGQGLEFLIYFQGNSAPDKSGLPSDRFSAERTGGSVSTLTIQRTQQEDSAVYLCASSYGGWQYFGPGTRLTVT.

This clonotype occurred many times. The chain is built from TRBV20-1 and TRBJ2-7; D possibly corresponds to TRBD2 (6 bases). CDR1 and CDR2 (germline): DFQATT, SNEGSKA (reference sequence). Trimming took 5 bases from V and 3 from J, leaving 14 bases between them. The CDR3 runs to 13 residues. DNA for the CDR3: TGCAGTGCTGACGGGGACTCATACTACGAGCAGTACTTC. Amino acids: CSADGDSYYEQYF.